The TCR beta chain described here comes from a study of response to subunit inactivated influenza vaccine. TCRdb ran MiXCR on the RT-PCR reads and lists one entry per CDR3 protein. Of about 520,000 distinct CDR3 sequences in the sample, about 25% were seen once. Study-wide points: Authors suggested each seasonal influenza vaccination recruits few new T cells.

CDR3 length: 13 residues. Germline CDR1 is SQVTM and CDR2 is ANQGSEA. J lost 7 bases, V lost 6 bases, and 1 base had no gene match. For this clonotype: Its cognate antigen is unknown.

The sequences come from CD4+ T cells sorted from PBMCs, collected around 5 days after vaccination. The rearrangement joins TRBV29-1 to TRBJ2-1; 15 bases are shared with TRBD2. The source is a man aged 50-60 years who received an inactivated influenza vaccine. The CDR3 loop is CSVGTSGRNEQFF. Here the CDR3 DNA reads TGCAGCGTAGGGACTAGCGGGAGGAATGAGCAGTTCTTC.